This entry concerns a single T cell receptor beta chain. Its target is not known. This sample is drawn from a study of T cells in Graves' hyperthyroidism and ophthalmopathy. Overall study findings and caveats: Ophthalmopathy and stable hyperthyroidism were separated by a 13 V-J model. Before onset, by a median of around 6.1 months, the model predicted ophthalmopathy.

TCR beta CDR3 regions were amplified from RNA. Carried out on the TCR CDR3, a first-round RT-PCR used the HTBI primer set. TCRdb analysed the multiplex PCR reads with MiXCR anew, one entry per CDR3 protein. The sample includes 530,000 or so distinct CDR3 sequences, about half of them seen just once. Hyperthyroidism had been newly diagnosed in patients aged 18 to 65, and its duration was under 2 months. Diagnoses used clinical symptoms, serum thyroxine and TRAb, thyroid ultrasound and orbital computed tomography. The CDR3 is 13 residues long. The germline gives CDR1 SQVTM, CDR2 ANQGSEA. J lost 2 bases, V lost 8 bases, and 9 bases had no gene match.

Sequenced: peripheral blood or thyroid tissue (not recorded which). The chain is built from TRBV29-1 and TRBJ2-7, with 7 bases aligning to TRBD2. The sequence came from a woman aged 18-29 years with Graves' hyperthyroidism. The chain's CDR3 is CSQGVAGAYEQYF. CDR3 coding DNA: TGCAGCCAAGGAGTTGCGGGAGCCTACGAGCAGTACTTC.